The rows below give T cell receptor beta chains drawn from one sample of a study of OX40 agonist ivuxolimab in advanced cancers. The protocol was immunoSEQ multiplex PCR, while the TCRdb copy is restricted to in-frame clones and leaves out a portion. The sample holds about 40,000 clones, 80% to 90% seen once. Sequencing was performed on CD4+ or CD8+ T cells sorted from blood, taken in a trial of the OX40 agonist ivuxolimab. These receptors came from an adult with an advanced solid tumor such as melanoma, head and neck, liver or kidney cancer. Each CDR3 is given with its conserved first and last residue. D genes are given only for firm matches. Rows give clone size only sometimes, using once, few, many, or a class for an expanded clone.

TRBV7-6	TRBJ2-2	TRBD1	-	CASSSGQGGTGELFF	TGTGCCAGCAGCTCCGGACAGGGTGGAACCGGGGAGCTGTTTTTT
TRBV6-5	TRBJ1-3	TRBD1	-	CASSRDRGSGNTIYF	TGTGCCAGCAGTCGTGACAGGGGCTCTGGAAACACCATATATTTT
TRBV7-9	TRBJ2-3	TRBD1	-	CASSFQGGTDTQYF	TGTGCCAGCAGCTTTCAGGGGGGCACAGATACGCAGTATTTT
TRBV15	TRBJ2-5	-	-	CATSRGGQIETQYF	TGTGCCACCAGCAGGGGGGGACAGATAGAGACCCAGTACTTC
TRBV6-6	TRBJ2-3	TRBD1	-	CASSPTGGRTDTQYF	TGTGCCAGCAGCCCGACAGGGGGTCGGACAGATACGCAGTATTTT
TRBV6-6	TRBJ2-1	-	-	CASSQLVGGPLF	TGTGCCAGCAGTCAACTAGTGGGGGGGCCACTCTTC
TRBV14	TRBJ2-3	TRBD1	-	CASSHTGGITDTQYF	TGTGCCAGCAGCCATACAGGGGGAATCACAGATACGCAGTATTTT
TRBV7-7	TRBJ2-7	-	once	CASSSSGSYEQYF	TGTGCTAGCAGCTCGAGCGGATCCTACGAGCAGTACTTC
TRBV29-1	TRBJ1-5	-	-	CSAKWGDQPQHF	TGCAGCGCAAAGTGGGGGGATCAGCCCCAGCATTTT
TRBV18	TRBJ1-1	-	-	CASSPRGGDPEAFF	TGTGCCAGCTCACCAAGAGGGGGGGATCCTGAAGCTTTCTTT
TRBV4-1	TRBJ2-7	-	-	CASSLMGQGGNEQYF	TGCGCCAGCAGCCTTATGGGCCAGGGGGGCAACGAGCAGTACTTC
TRBV2	TRBJ2-2	-	-	CASSEEVRGELFF	TGTGCCAGCAGTGAGGAGGTGCGCGGGGAGCTGTTTTTT
TRBV7-3	TRBJ2-3	-	-	CASSLRLATDTQYF	TGTGCCAGCAGCTTAAGACTCGCGACAGATACGCAGTATTTT
TRBV13	TRBJ2-2	TRBD2	-	CASSPRLAGGLAGTPGELFF	TGTGCCAGCAGCCCGAGACTAGCGGGGGGACTGGCGGGGACCCCCGGGGAGCTGTTTTTT
TRBV9	TRBJ2-5	-	-	CASSVRAGSETQYF	TGTGCCAGCAGCGTAAGGGCAGGGTCGGAGACCCAGTACTTC
TRBV6-5	TRBJ1-5	-	-	CASTQTLKGQPQHF	TGTGCCAGCACACAGACACTAAAGGGGCAGCCCCAGCATTTT
TRBV2	TRBJ2-5	-	-	CASTAGLRETQYF	TGTGCCAGCACCGCCGGCTTGAGGGAGACCCAGTACTTC
TRBV2	TRBJ1-6	TRBD1	-	CASSTGGIVYSPLHF	TGTGCCAGCAGCACAGGGGGAATTGTGTATTCACCCCTCCACTTT